This entry lists 29 T cell receptor beta chains sequenced from one sample in a study of T cells in women clearing cervical HPV infection. Clones were sequenced by immunoSEQ multiplex PCR, and TCRdb holds only the in-frame ones, with some missing. This sample contains some 30,000 clones. Sequencing was done on a sample of blood buffy coat. Every receptor here comes from a woman between 18 and 70 years old with a cervical HPV16 infection that either progressed to CIN3+ or cleared (not recorded which).

A remark on this clone: The DNA ends 3 residues before the CDR3 does, and the rest of the CDR3 is filled in from the germline J gene. The chain combines TRBV27 with TRBJ1-5; D gene uncertain. The ends were cut back, 3 bases at V and 0 bases at J, with 3 bases in the middle. This CDR3 comprises 13 residues. CDR1 is MNHEY, CDR2 SMNVEV, per germline (reference sequence). Incomplete CDR3 DNA: TGTGCCAGCAGTTTTAGTAGCAATCAGCCC. Protein: CASSFSSNQP. The whole CDR3 protein is CASSFSSNQPQHF.

Concerning this clone: The read stops 3 residues short of the end of the CDR3; the missing end is completed from the germline J gene. The V call is TRBV30, the J call TRBJ1-3; the D is unclear. Germline CDR1 is GTSNPN and CDR2 is SVGIG (reference sequence). V was shortened by 1 base and J by 0 bases, with 7 bases between the two germline ends. The CDR3 has 14 amino acids. This CDR3 reads CAWSATVSGNTIYF. The sequenced CDR3 bases are TGTGCCTGGAGTGCCACAGTCTCTGGAAACACC.

The part of the CDR3 DNA that was read is TGTGCCAGCAGCTCCCCTCCAGGAGCTGGTGAA. Translating it yields CASSSPPGAGE. The CDR3 reads in full as CASSSPPGAGEAFF. The chain carries TRBV7-9 and TRBJ1-1, with D uncertain. The read falls 3 residues short of the CDR3 end, and the missing part is taken from the germline J gene. The V gene lost 4 bases and the J gene lost 7 bases, with 16 bases spanning the gap. The germline V gene encodes CDR1 SEHNR and CDR2 FQNEAQ (reference sequence). This CDR3 has 14 residues. The full variable domain, in which reference TRBV7-9 and TRBJ1-1 provide the parts outside the CDR3, is DTGVSQNPRHKITKRGQNVTFRCDPISEHNRLYWYRQTLGQGPEFLTYFQNEAQLEKSRLLSDRFSAERPKGSFSTLEIQRTEQGDSAMYLCASSSPPGAGEAFFGQGTRLTVV.

About this clone: The read finishes 3 residues shy of the CDR3 end, and the germline J gene is used to complete it. This chain joins TRBV29-1 and TRBJ2-7, with 10 bases identical to TRBD2. CDR3 length equals 13 residues. J was trimmed by 6 bases and V by 4 bases; bases with no gene match: 6. Germline CDR1 SQVTM, CDR2 ANQGSEA. The CDR3: CSVVLAGAREQYF. CDR3 bases read: TGCAGCGTTGTTCTAGCGGGAGCTCGCGAG.

CDR3 amino acids: CASGLTAGLAGVQGHEQYF. Partial CDR3 DNA: TGTGCTAGTGGTCTGACGGCGGGACTAGCGGGAGTTCAGGGTCACGAG. The chain recombines TRBV12-5 with TRBJ2-7, with 14 bases that match TRBD2. The read is 3 residues too short to cover the CDR3 end, so that end is filled in from the germline J gene. The germline V gene has CDR1 LGHNT and CDR2 FRNRAP. This CDR3 contains 19 residues. The V segment lost 5 bases and the J segment 5 bases; nucleotides outside the gene matches: 17.

In the case of this clone: Sequence at one end of the junction differs from germline and may be a read error. The read finishes 3 residues shy of the CDR3 end, and the germline J gene is used to complete it. The V call is TRBV20-1, the J call TRBJ1-2, with a tentative D call TRBD1 (5 bases). This CDR3 has 14 residues. Germline values: CDR1 DFQATT, CDR2 SNEGSKA (reference sequence). Partial CDR3 DNA: TGCAGTGCAAGAGGGCGGGGGGGAGACTATGGC. Translating gives CSARGRGGDYG. The complete CDR3 sequence is CSARGRGGDYGYTF.

Note on this clone: The CDR3 is cut off 3 residues early in the read; its end comes from the germline J gene. The J gene is TRBJ2-1, the V gene TRBV20-1, with D maybe TRBD2 (5 bases). In germline, CDR1 is DFQATT, CDR2 SNEGSKA (reference sequence). This CDR3 is 18 amino acids long. V lost 3 bases, J lost 4 bases, and 25 bases lay in between. The CDR3 DNA, read in part, is TGCAGTGCTAGTGGGCGTAACGAAGGCGGGTACAGTTACAATGAG. This encodes CSASGRNEGGYSYNE. The complete CDR3 protein is CSASGRNEGGYSYNEQFF.

As to this clone: The sequence runs out 3 residues before the end of the CDR3; the remainder is reconstructed from the germline J gene. The identical CDR3 is also encoded by other nucleotide sequences in the sample. The chain links TRBV2 to TRBJ2-5, with D maybe TRBD2 (6 bases). This CDR3 comprises 13 residues. With 5 bases removed from V and 2 bases from J, the gap between germline ends came to 9 bases. CDR1 and CDR2 from the germline V gene are SNHLY and FYNNEI. CDR3 residues: CASSRDFQETQYF. The CDR3 bases that were read are TGTGCCAGCAGTCGGGACTTTCAAGAGACC.

Notes on this clone: The read finishes 3 residues shy of the CDR3 end, and the germline J gene is used to complete it. The chain links TRBV19 to TRBJ2-3; 7 nucleotides line up with TRBD2. Germline assignment: CDR1 LNHDA and CDR2 SQIVND (reference sequence). CDR3 length: 15 residues. CDR3 DNA, as far as it was read: TGTGCCAGTAGTATCCGCGGGGGAGCCCAAGAGACG. Its translation is CASSIRGGAQET. The entire CDR3 sequence reads CASSIRGGAQETQYF. The variable domain in full, completed from reference TRBV19 and TRBJ2-3, reads DGGITQSPKYLFRKEGQNVTLSCEQNLNHDAMYWYRQDPGQGLRLIYYSQIVNDFQKGDIAEGYSVSREKKESFPLTVTSAQKNPTAFYLCASSIRGGAQETQYFGPGTRLTVL.

About this clone itself: The missing CDR3 end, 3 residues past where the read stops, is filled in from the germline J gene. The V call is TRBV4-2, the J call TRBJ2-3; 7 bases are shared with TRBD2. Unmatched junction bases numbered 4, after V lost 4 bases and J lost 0 bases. Germline CDR1 reads LGHNA; CDR2 reads YNFKEQ. The CDR3 consists of 15 residues. The chain's CDR3 is CASSPLADSTDTQYF. The sequenced part of the CDR3 DNA is TGTGCCAGCAGCCCCCTAGCGGACAGCACAGATACG.

Concerning this clone itself: The read gets to within 3 residues of the CDR3 end, and the germline J gene fills in the rest. V is TRBV2 and J is TRBJ2-2; 8 nucleotides align to TRBD1. The CDR3 runs 12 residues. The germline CDR1 and CDR2 sequences are SNHLY and FYNNEI. The sequenced part of the CDR3 DNA is TGTGCCAGCAGTGGAGAGGACAGGGTG. It encodes CASSGEDRV. The CDR3, in full, reads CASSGEDRVLFF.

Points on this clone: The sequence runs out 3 residues before the end of the CDR3; the remainder is reconstructed from the germline J gene. The J gene is TRBJ2-3, the V gene TRBV7-2, with 11 bases aligning to TRBD2. The CDR3 has 15 amino acids. V shed 6 bases, J shed 2 bases, and the junction held 4 bases outside the gene matches. CDR1 and CDR2 (germline): SGHTA, FQGNSA. CDR3 in amino acids: CASSLAGGATDTQYF. Incomplete CDR3 DNA: TGTGCCAGCAGTCTAGCGGGAGGAGCCACAGATACG.

Concerning this clone itself: Sequencing ends 3 residues short of the CDR3 end; the germline J gene provides the rest. The chain joins TRBV20-1 to TRBJ1-6, with a possible D match to TRBD1 (5 bases). CDR1 is DFQATT, CDR2 SNEGSKA, per germline (reference sequence). Trimming took 2 bases from V and 7 from J, leaving 9 bases between them. This CDR3 comprises 13 residues. The CDR3 reads CSARSQANSPLHF. The part of the CDR3 DNA that was read is TGCAGTGCTAGATCACAGGCAAATTCACCC.

Of note for this clone: With the read ending 3 residues before the CDR3 end, the germline J gene is used to fill in that end. The J gene is TRBJ2-3, the V gene TRBV10-2, with D unclear. Germline V CDR1 and CDR2: WSHSY, SAAADI. The V end was cut by 4 bases, the J end by 2 bases, with 7 bases between. The CDR3 is 13 residues long. CDR3 protein: CASSAIITDTQYF. The sequenced part of the CDR3 DNA is TGCGCCAGCAGTGCAATCATCACAGATACG.

With respect to this clone: The read comes to an end 3 residues before the CDR3 does, leaving the germline J gene to fill in the end. The chain employs TRBV5-1 and TRBJ1-1, with D possibly TRBD1 on 5 matching bases. Germline V CDR1 and CDR2: SGHRS, YFSETQ. This CDR3 has 14 amino acids. V lost 4 bases to trimming and J lost 1 base, with 11 bases between them. The CDR3 here is CASSPDDRNTEAFF. The CDR3 DNA, read in part, is TGCGCCAGCAGCCCGGATGACAGGAACACTGAA.

Comments on this clone: The CDR3 end is not reached by the read, which stops 3 residues before it; the germline J gene fills it in. The V call is TRBV4-2, the J call TRBJ2-3; the match to TRBD2 covers 14 bases. This CDR3 has 20 residues. Trimming at V came to 0 bases and at J to 1 base, leaving 9 bases not matched to a gene. From germline, CDR1 is LGHNA and CDR2 YNFKEQ. CDR3 amino acids: CASSQDPWTSGRFGTDTQYF. CDR3 bases read: TGTGCCAGCAGCCAAGACCCGTGGACTAGCGGGAGGTTCGGCACAGATACG.

As concerns this clone: The observed sequence ends 3 residues before the CDR3 terminus, with the missing tail filled in from the germline J gene. The chain recombines TRBV20-1 with TRBJ1-1, with D tentatively TRBD1 (6 bases). The V end lost 6 bases, the J end lost 4 bases, and 15 bases lay between the germline ends. Per germline, CDR1 DFQATT and CDR2 SNEGSKA (reference sequence). This CDR3 spans 13 amino acids. Partial CDR3 DNA: TGCAGTGCCCTAAGTGGGGGCAGCACTGAA. As protein: CSALSGGSTE. The CDR3 as a whole reads CSALSGGSTEAFF.

Of note for this clone: Read data end 3 residues before the CDR3 end; the end is taken from the germline J gene. V usage is TRBV7-9 and J usage is TRBJ1-1, with 7 bases matching TRBD1. The J segment lost 6 bases and the V segment lost 5 bases, leaving 9 bases of the junction unmatched. The CDR3 spans 14 residues. Germline V gene lookup returns CDR1 SEHNR and CDR2 FQNEAQ (reference sequence). CDR3 bases read: TGTGCCAGCAGCCAGGGGGGAGATAGCGCTGAA. Protein product: CASSQGGDSAE. Given in full, the CDR3 is CASSQGGDSAEAFF.

Partial CDR3 DNA: TGCAGTGCTAGACATGACAGGGGATCCTACGAG. Translated, it gives CSARHDRGSYE. The complete CDR3 reads CSARHDRGSYEQYF. The V call is TRBV20-1, the J call TRBJ2-7; TRBD1 agrees at 8 bases. The read ends 3 residues early relative to the CDR3; the germline J gene fills the gap. The germline gives CDR1 DFQATT, CDR2 SNEGSKA (reference sequence). With 2 bases clipped from V and 1 base from J, the junction kept 4 bases outside the gene matches. This CDR3 contains 14 residues.

Concerning this clone itself: Read sequence stops 3 residues before the CDR3 end, and the germline J gene provides the missing end. The V call is TRBV7-2, the J call TRBJ1-5; 7 bases agree with TRBD1. CDR1 and CDR2 from the germline V gene are SGHTA and FQGNSA. The CDR3 runs to 15 residues. V gave up 4 bases and J gave up 3 bases; unmatched junction bases: 6. CDR3 protein: CASSYRGTDNQPQHF. Incomplete CDR3 DNA: TGTGCCAGCAGCTATCGCGGGACAGACAATCAGCCC.

Points on this clone: One end of the junction fails to match germline, which may point to a read error. With the read ending 3 residues before the CDR3 end, the germline J gene is used to fill in that end. Other DNA sequences in the same sample also yield this CDR3. The V gene is TRBV30, the J gene TRBJ1-3; 7 positions agree with TRBD1. Germline CDR1 GTSNPN, CDR2 SVGIG (reference sequence). The CDR3 is made up of 16 amino acids. CDR3 sequence: CAWSPSPGQSGNTIYF. Incomplete CDR3 DNA: TGTGCCTGGAGTCCCTCGCCGGGACAGTCTGGAAACACG.

Regarding this clone: The read falls 3 residues short of the CDR3 end, and the missing part is taken from the germline J gene. V and J are TRBV12-5 and TRBJ2-4; TRBD1 might be the D (6 bases). Germline CDR1 and CDR2: LGHNT and FRNRAP. V lost 3 bases, J lost 0 bases, and 15 bases lay in between. This CDR3 region has 17 residues. CDR3 amino acids: CASGFVLGGIAKNIQYF. CDR3 DNA, as far as it was read: TGTGCTAGTGGTTTTGTATTAGGGGGAATAGCCAAAAACATT. Full variable domain (rest looked up from reference TRBV12-5 and TRBJ2-4): DARVTQTPRHKVTEMGQEVTMRCQPILGHNTVFWYRQTMMQGLELLAYFRNRAPLDDSGMPKDRFSAEMPDATLATLKIQPSEPRDSAVYFCASGFVLGGIAKNIQYFGAGTRLSVL.

To note about this clone: From the germline J gene comes the end of the CDR3, since the read stops 3 residues before it. The chain carries TRBV5-1 and TRBJ2-1, with 7 nucleotides matching TRBD1. Trimming cost V 2 bases and J 7 bases; bases outside gene matches: 15. The CDR3 covers 17 residues. The germline V gene encodes CDR1 SGHRS and CDR2 YFSETQ. The part of the CDR3 DNA that was read is TGCGCCAGCAGCTTACCACGAATACAGGGGATTGGGAATGAG. Its translation is CASSLPRIQGIGNE. The whole CDR3 reads CASSLPRIQGIGNEQFF.

In the case of this clone: The read is 3 residues too short to cover the CDR3 end, so that end is filled in from the germline J gene. This chain connects TRBV10-2 to TRBJ2-1; the D is unclear. Germline values: CDR1 WSHSY, CDR2 SAAADI. V was shortened by 6 bases and J by 3 bases, with 3 bases between the two germline ends. The CDR3 is 11 amino acids. The CDR3 DNA, read in part, is TGCGCCAGCAGGCGCTACAATGAG. Amino acids: CASRRYNE. The CDR3 reads in full as CASRRYNEQFF.

Concerning this clone itself: Read sequence stops 3 residues before the CDR3 end, and the germline J gene provides the missing end. The chain is built from TRBV19 and TRBJ2-1; 7 nucleotides agree with TRBD2. The CDR3 contains 16 residues. The trim removed 10 bases at V and 0 bases at J, leaving 12 bases unmatched. Germline values: CDR1 LNHDA, CDR2 SQIVND (reference sequence). CDR3: CATQMPGGRSYNEQFF. The CDR3 DNA, read in part, is TGTGCCACCCAGATGCCGGGGGGTCGCTCCTACAATGAG.

A remark on this clone: The read terminates 3 residues ahead of where the CDR3 ends, so the germline J gene completes it. V gene TRBV2 combines with J gene TRBJ1-1; 7 bases are shared with TRBD1. The CDR3 loop spans 15 amino acids. Germline CDR1 and CDR2: SNHLY and FYNNEI. V lost 3 bases to trimming and J lost 2 bases; unmatched junction nucleotides: 6. CDR3 bases read: TGTGCCAGCAGTGAGTGGGACAGAACTAACACTGAA. Protein: CASSEWDRTNTE. The whole CDR3 sequence is CASSEWDRTNTEAFF.

In regard to this clone: The read terminates 3 residues before the CDR3 end, so the remaining end is supplied by the germline J gene. The genes are TRBV5-1 and TRBJ2-2, with 12 nucleotides matching TRBD2. This CDR3 comprises 16 residues. Trimming at V came to 3 bases and at J to 6 bases, leaving 6 bases not matched to a gene. Germline V gene lookup returns CDR1 SGHRS and CDR2 YFSETQ. CDR3 DNA, as far as it was read: TGCGCCAGCAGCTCTCTAGCGGGAGGGCCTGCCGGGGAG. Translation: CASSSLAGGPAGE. The entire CDR3 sequence reads CASSSLAGGPAGELFF. Complete variable domain (other parts from reference TRBV5-1 and TRBJ2-2): KAGVTQTPRYLIKTRGQQVTLSCSPISGHRSVSWYQQTPGQGLQFLFEYFSETQRNKGNFPGRFSGRQFSNSRSEMNVSTLELGDSALYLCASSSLAGGPAGELFFGEGSRLTVL.

A note on this clone: The read gets to within 3 residues of the CDR3 end, and the germline J gene fills in the rest. This sequence joins TRBV29-1 and TRBJ1-1; 7 nucleotides agree with TRBD1. In germline, CDR1 is SQVTM, CDR2 ANQGSEA. This CDR3 region has 14 residues. The sequenced CDR3 bases are TGCAGCGCTGGCCGAACAGGGGCAAAAGACGAA. It is translated as CSAGRTGAKDE. The whole CDR3 protein reads CSAGRTGAKDEAFF.

Regarding this clone: The read finishes 3 residues shy of the CDR3 end, and the germline J gene is used to complete it. The chain combines TRBV11-2 with TRBJ2-7, with 12 bases aligning to TRBD1. The V and J ends lost 3 bases and 4 bases, in that order; junction bases with no gene match: 4. The germline V gene encodes CDR1 SGHAT and CDR2 FQNNGV. The CDR3 extends over 15 amino acids. The CDR3: CASSFAGQGAYEQYF. The CDR3 bases that were read are TGTGCCAGCAGCTTTGCGGGACAGGGGGCGTACGAG.